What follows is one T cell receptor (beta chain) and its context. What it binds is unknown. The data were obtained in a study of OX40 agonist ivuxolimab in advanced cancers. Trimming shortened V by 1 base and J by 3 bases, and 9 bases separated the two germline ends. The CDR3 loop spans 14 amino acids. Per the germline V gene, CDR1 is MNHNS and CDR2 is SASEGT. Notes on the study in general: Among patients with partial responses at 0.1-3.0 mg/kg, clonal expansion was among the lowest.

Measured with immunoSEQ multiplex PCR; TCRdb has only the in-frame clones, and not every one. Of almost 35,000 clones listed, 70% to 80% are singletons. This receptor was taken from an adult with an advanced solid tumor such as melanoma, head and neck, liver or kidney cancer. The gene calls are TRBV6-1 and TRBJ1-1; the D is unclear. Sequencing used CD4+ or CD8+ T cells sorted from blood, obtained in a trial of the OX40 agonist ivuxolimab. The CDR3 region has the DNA TGTGCCAGCAGTGAAGATGTGCGCTACACTGAAGCTTTCTTT. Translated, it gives CASSEDVRYTEAFF.